This T cell receptor (beta chain) was profiled in a study of blood T cell repertoires in COVID-19. Sequenced by immunoSEQ multiplex PCR; TCRdb stores in-frame clones only, minus some. Counted here are under 45,000 clones, approximately 85% occurring once; the ten biggest clones make up approximately 45%. Between the trimmed V and J ends, which lost 0 bases and 7 bases, there was a span of 9 bases. In germline, CDR1 is LGHDT, CDR2 YNNKEL (reference sequence). This CDR3 spans 14 amino acids. The sample consisted of peripheral blood. V and J are TRBV3-1 (or the pseudogene TRBV3-2) and TRBJ2-2, with D hard to call. This receptor was obtained from a man aged 55-75 years with active or convalescent COVID-19. The CDR3 nucleotides read TGTGCCAGCAGCCAAGATTGGAGTGGCGGGGAGCTGTTTTTT. It yields the protein CASSQDWSGGELFF.